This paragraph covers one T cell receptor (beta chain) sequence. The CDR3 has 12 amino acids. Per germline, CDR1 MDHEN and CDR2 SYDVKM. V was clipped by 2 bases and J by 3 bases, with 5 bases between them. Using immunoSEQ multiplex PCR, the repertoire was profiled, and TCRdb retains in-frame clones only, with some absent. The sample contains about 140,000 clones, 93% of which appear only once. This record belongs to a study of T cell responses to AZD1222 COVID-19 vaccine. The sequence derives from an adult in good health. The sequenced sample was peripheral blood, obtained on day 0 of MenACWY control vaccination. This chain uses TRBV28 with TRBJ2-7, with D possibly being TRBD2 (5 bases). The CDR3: CASSLRDYEQYF. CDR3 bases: TGTGCCAGCAGTTTACGGGACTACGAGCAGTACTTC.